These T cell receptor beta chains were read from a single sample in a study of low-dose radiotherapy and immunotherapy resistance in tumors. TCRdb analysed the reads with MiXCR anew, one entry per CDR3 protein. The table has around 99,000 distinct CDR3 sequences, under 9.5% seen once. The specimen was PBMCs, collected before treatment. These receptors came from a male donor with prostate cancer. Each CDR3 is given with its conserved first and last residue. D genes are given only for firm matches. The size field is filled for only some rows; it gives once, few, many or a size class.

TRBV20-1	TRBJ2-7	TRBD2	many	CSLPGLAGGEQYF	TGCAGCCTCCCGGGACTAGCGGGGGGCGAGCAGTACTTC
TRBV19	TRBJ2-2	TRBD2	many	CASLPGLAGVTGELFF	TGTGCCAGCCTGCCGGGACTAGCGGGGGTAACCGGGGAGCTGTTTTTT
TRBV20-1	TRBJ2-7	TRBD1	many	CSAQDPGQGYEQYF	TGCAGTGCCCAAGACCCGGGACAGGGGTACGAGCAGTACTTC
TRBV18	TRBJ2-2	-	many	CASSPGRTNTGELFF	TGTGCCAGCTCGCCGGGACGTACGAACACCGGGGAGCTGTTTTTT
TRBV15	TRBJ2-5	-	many	CATSRDYLETQYF	TGTGCCACCAGCAGAGATTATCTCGAGACCCAGTACTTC
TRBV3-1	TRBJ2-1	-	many	CASSPIVRGNEQFF	TGTGCCAGCAGCCCGATCGTCCGGGGGAATGAGCAGTTCTTC
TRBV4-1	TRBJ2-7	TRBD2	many	CASSLIQGLAGERYEQYF	TGCGCCAGCAGCCTTATCCAGGGACTAGCGGGAGAAAGGTACGAGCAGTACTTC
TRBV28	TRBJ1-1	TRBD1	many	CASIGTGWNTEAFF	TGTGCCAGCATCGGGACAGGGTGGAACACTGAAGCTTTCTTT
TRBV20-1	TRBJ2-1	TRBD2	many	CSARDTSGRSSYNEQFF	TGCAGTGCTAGAGATACAAGCGGGAGGAGCTCCTACAATGAGCAGTTCTTC
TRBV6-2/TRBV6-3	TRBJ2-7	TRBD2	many	CASSTRLAGGEQYF	TGTGCCAGCAGTACAAGACTAGCGGGAGGCGAGCAGTACTTC
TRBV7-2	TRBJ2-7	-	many	CASSPAGTDSYEQYF	TGTGCCAGCAGCCCCGCCGGGACTGATTCCTACGAGCAGTACTTC
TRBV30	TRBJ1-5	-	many	CAWSVGPNQPQHF	TGTGCCTGGAGTGTAGGACCCAATCAGCCCCAGCATTTT
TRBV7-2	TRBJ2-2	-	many	CASSLQGIANTGELFF	TGTGCCAGCAGCCTACAGGGTATCGCGAACACCGGGGAGCTGTTTTTT
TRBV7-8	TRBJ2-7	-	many	CASSFPAGDYSYEQYF	TGTGCCAGCAGCTTCCCGGCAGGGGACTACTCCTACGAGCAGTACTTC
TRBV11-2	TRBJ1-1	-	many	CASTQSPDTEAFF	TGTGCCAGCACACAGAGTCCGGACACTGAAGCTTTCTTT
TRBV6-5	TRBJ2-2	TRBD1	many	CASSYTGAYTGELFF	TGTGCCAGCAGTTACACAGGGGCCTACACCGGGGAGCTGTTTTTT
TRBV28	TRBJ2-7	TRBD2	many	CASSLAGGFGYEQYF	TGTGCCAGCAGTTTAGCGGGAGGGTTTGGGTACGAGCAGTACTTC
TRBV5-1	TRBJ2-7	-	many	CASSLGPGQEQYF	TGCGCCAGCAGCTTGGGGCCAGGGCAAGAGCAGTACTTC
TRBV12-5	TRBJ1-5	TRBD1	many	CASGTQGLPQHF	TGTGCTAGTGGCACACAGGGGCTGCCCCAGCATTTT
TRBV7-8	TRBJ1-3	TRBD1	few	CASSQGTVSGNTIYF	TGTGCCAGCAGCCAAGGGACAGTATCTGGAAACACCATATATTTT
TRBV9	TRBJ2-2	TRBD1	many	CASSVARTGGAGELFF	TGTGCCAGCAGCGTAGCCCGGACAGGGGGTGCCGGGGAGCTGTTTTTT
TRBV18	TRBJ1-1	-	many	CASSLQNKNTEAFF	TGTGCCAGCTCCCTCCAGAATAAGAACACTGAAGCTTTCTTT
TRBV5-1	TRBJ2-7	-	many	CASSTSQGYEQYF	TGCGCCAGCAGCACCTCACAGGGCTACGAGCAGTACTTC
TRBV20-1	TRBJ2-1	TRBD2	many	CSAPLREGPRYNEQFF	TGCAGTGCTCCCTTGCGGGAGGGCCCTCGCTACAATGAGCAGTTCTTC
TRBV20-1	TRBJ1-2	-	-	CSARDPRGGTGYGYTF	TGCAGTGCTAGAGATCCCAGGGGAGGGACCGGCTATGGCTACACCTTC
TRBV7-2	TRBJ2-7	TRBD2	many	CASSFGAGIPYEQYF	TGTGCCAGCAGCTTTGGAGCGGGAATTCCCTACGAGCAGTACTTC
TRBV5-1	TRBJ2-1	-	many	CASSLAGIAGRNEQFF	TGCGCCAGCAGCTTGGCGGGTATAGCAGGTCGCAATGAGCAGTTCTTC
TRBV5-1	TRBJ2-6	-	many	CASSSNLLAGANVLTF	TGCGCCAGCAGCTCGAACCTGCTCGCTGGGGCCAACGTCCTGACTTTC
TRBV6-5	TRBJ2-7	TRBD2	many	CASSPLAGGAHEQYF	TGTGCCAGCAGTCCTCTAGCGGGTGGGGCCCACGAGCAGTACTTC
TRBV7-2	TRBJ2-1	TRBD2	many	CASSLTGTSGSRHEQFF	TGTGCCAGCAGCTTAACCGGGACTAGCGGGAGTCGGCATGAGCAGTTCTTC
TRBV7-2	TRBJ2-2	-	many	CASNTLGGELFF	TGTGCCAGCAATACTCTGGGCGGGGAGCTGTTTTTT
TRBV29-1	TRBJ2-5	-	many	CSVEVGLAQYF	TGCAGCGTTGAAGTCGGGTTGGCCCAGTACTTC
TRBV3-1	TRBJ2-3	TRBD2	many	CASSPSGPITDTQYF	TGTGCCAGCAGCCCTAGCGGGCCCATCACAGATACGCAGTATTTT
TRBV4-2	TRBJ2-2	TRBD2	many	CASSLGLNTRGSNTGELFF	TGTGCCAGCAGCCTGGGACTAAATACCCGGGGGTCGAACACCGGGGAGCTGTTTTTT
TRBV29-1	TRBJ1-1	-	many	CSAGTVNTEAFF	TGCAGCGCCGGAACCGTGAACACTGAAGCTTTCTTT
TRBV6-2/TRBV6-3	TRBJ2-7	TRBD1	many	CASSYSGRQGEGYEQYF	TGTGCCAGCAGTTATTCTGGTCGACAGGGGGAAGGATACGAGCAGTACTTC
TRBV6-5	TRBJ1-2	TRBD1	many	CASRKSDRGYGYTF	TGTGCCAGCAGGAAGTCGGACAGGGGCTATGGCTACACCTTC
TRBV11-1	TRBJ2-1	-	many	CASRPNWDGLQVFF	TGTGCCAGCCGCCCCAACTGGGACGGACTACAAGTGTTCTTC
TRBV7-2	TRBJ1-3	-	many	CASSLRGNTIYF	TGTGCCAGCAGCCTCAGGGGAAACACCATATATTTT
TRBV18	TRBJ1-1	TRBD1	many	CASSPQGQGWENTEAFF	TGTGCCAGCTCACCACAAGGACAGGGCTGGGAGAACACTGAAGCTTTCTTT
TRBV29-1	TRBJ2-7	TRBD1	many	CSVEGGRGEQYF	TGCAGCGTTGAAGGGGGCAGGGGGGAGCAGTACTTC
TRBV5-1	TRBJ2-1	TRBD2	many	CASSSPGLDISEQFF	TGCGCCAGCAGCTCTCCGGGACTAGATATTTCTGAGCAGTTCTTC
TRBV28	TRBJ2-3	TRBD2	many	CASSHLPRELPDTQYF	TGTGCCAGCAGCCACCTCCCGCGGGAGCTACCAGATACGCAGTATTTT
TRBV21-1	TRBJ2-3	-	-	CASSKGGGDCAPTDTQYF	TGTGCCAGCAGCAAAGGCGGTGGGGACTGTGCCCCCACAGATACGCAGTATTTT
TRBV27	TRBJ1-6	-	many	CASSLKSVTGRGITNSPLHF	TGTGCCAGCAGTTTAAAATCTGTAACAGGGAGGGGGATCACTAATTCACCCCTCCACTTT
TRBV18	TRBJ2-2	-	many	CASSLREDRSTGELFF	TGTGCCAGCTCTCTACGAGAGGACAGATCCACCGGGGAGCTGTTTTTT
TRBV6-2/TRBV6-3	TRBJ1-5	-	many	CASSYSKVSQPQHF	TGTGCCAGCAGTTACTCGAAGGTGAGTCAGCCCCAGCATTTT
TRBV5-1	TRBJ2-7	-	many	CASSFSSHEQYF	TGCGCCAGCAGCTTTTCTAGCCACGAGCAGTACTTC
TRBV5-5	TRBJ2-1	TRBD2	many	CASSLTASGRAEGNEQFF	TGTGCCAGCAGCTTGACAGCTAGCGGGAGGGCCGAAGGGAATGAGCAGTTCTTC
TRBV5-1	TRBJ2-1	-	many	CASSLGGGRPTSYNEQFF	TGCGCCAGCAGCTTAGGAGGAGGTAGACCGACCTCCTACAATGAGCAGTTCTTC
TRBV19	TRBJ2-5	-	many	CASSVTRGETQYF	TGTGCCAGTAGTGTGACTAGAGGGGAGACCCAGTACTTC
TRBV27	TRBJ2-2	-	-	CASTKDPTGELFF	TGTGCCAGCACCAAAGACCCGACCGGGGAGCTGTTTTTT
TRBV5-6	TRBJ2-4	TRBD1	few	CASSLGDRVLNIQYF	TGTGCCAGCAGCTTGGGGGACAGGGTCTTGAACATTCAGTACTTC
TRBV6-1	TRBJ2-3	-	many	CASSSLTGTDTQYF	TGTGCCAGCAGCTCCCTGACAGGCACAGATACGCAGTATTTT
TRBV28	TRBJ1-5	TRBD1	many	CASSLHDRDQQPQHF	TGTGCCAGCAGCCTACACGACAGGGATCAACAGCCCCAGCATTTT
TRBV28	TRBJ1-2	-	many	CASSPGSYGYTF	TGTGCCAGCAGTCCGGGGTCCTATGGCTACACCTTC
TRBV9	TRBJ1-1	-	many	CASSVAWQNTEAFF	TGTGCCAGCAGCGTAGCCTGGCAAAACACTGAAGCTTTCTTT
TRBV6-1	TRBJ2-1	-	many	CASSGGNNEQFF	TGTGCCAGCAGTGGCGGAAACAATGAGCAGTTCTTC
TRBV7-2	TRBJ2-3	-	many	CASSLGGLYTDTQYF	TGTGCCAGCAGCTTAGGAGGACTATACACAGATACGCAGTATTTT